This T cell receptor beta chain was observed in a study of cytotoxic CD8 clonotypes in ibrutinib-treated CLL. There are 15 residues in the CDR3. CDR1 is MGHRA and CDR2 is YSYEKL in the germline V gene. With V trimmed by 7 bases and J by 0 bases, 7 bases remained unmatched. Findings of the study overall: The clonality went up when patients responded to ibrutinib and dropped back toward baseline at progression.

This clone was observed a single time. Its antigen is still unknown. Assay: immunoSEQ multiplex PCR; the TCRdb copy retains only in-frame clones and omits some. The sample yields about 300,000 clones, approximately 76% seen once. The genes are TRBV4-1 and TRBJ2-7, with 9 bases matching TRBD1. The source material was PBMCs, sampled at disease progression, from a patient treated with ibrutinib. This clonotype was sampled from a human donor with chronic lymphocytic leukemia. The CDR3 spells CASTTGTGLSYEQYF. The CDR3 coding sequence is TGCGCCAGCACCACCGGGACAGGGCTCTCCTACGAGCAGTACTTC.